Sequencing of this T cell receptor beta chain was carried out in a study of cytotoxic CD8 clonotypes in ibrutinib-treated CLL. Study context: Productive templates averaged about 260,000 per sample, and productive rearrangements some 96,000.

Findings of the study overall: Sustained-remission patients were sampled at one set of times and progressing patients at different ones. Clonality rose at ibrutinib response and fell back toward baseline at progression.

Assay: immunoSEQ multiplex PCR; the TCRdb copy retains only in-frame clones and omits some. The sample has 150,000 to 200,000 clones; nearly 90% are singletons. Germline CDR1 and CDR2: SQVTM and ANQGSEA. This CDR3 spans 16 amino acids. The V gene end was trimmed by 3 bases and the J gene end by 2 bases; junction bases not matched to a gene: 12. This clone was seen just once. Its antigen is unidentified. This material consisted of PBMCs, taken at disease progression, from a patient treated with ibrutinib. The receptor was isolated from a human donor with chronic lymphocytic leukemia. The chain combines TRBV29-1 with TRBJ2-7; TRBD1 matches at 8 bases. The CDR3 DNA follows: TGCAGCGTTGATGGGCGCCCGGGACAGGAGACCTACGAGCAGTACTTC. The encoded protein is CSVDGRPGQETYEQYF.